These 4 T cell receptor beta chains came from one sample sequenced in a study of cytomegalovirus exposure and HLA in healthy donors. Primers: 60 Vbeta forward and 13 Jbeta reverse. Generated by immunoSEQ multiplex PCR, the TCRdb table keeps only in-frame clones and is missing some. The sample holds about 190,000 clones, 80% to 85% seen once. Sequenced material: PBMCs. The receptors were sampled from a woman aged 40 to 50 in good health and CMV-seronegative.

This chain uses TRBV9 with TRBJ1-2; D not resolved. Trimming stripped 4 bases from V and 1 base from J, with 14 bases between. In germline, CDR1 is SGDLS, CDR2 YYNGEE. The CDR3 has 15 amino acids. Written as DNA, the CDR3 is TGTGCCAGCAGCCCTGGTCCTACCTTTAACTATGGCTACACCTTC. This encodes CASSPGPTFNYGYTF.

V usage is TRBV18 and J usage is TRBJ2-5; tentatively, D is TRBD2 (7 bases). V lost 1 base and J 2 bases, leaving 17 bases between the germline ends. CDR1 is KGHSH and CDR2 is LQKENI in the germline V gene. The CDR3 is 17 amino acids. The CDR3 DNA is TGTGCCAGCTCACCACGGGGGGGGGCCCGCTATCAAGAGACCCAGTACTTC. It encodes CASSPRGGARYQETQYF.

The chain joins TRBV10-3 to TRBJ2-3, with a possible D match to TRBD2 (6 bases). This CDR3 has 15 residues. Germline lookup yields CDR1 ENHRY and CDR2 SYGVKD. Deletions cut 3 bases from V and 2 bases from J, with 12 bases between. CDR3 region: CAISDRGRNTDTQYF. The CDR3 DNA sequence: TGTGCCATCAGTGACCGGGGGAGGAACACAGATACGCAGTATTTT.

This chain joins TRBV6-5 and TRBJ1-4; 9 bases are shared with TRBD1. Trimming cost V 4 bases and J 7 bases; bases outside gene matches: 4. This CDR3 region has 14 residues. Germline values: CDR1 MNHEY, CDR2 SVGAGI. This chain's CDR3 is CASSFGTGSEKLFF. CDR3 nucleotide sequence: TGTGCCAGCAGTTTTGGGACAGGGTCTGAAAAACTGTTTTTT.